The TCR beta chain under discussion was sequenced for a study of T cell therapy after organ transplantation. The CDR3 length is 15 residues. Trimming cost V 0 bases and J 5 bases, with 11 bases left between them. Looked up from germline, CDR1 is SGHRS and CDR2 is YFSETQ. This table comes from immunoSEQ multiplex PCR, and its TCRdb copy is limited to in-frame clones, with some not included. Of 15,000 to 20,000 clones in the sample, roughly four fifths were seen once. Study-wide points: Post-therapy reconstitution appeared to include transferred and endogenous clonotypes.

Stated time point: 4-8 weeks after completion of therapy. Drug-resistant or recurrent cytomegalovirus affected these solid-organ transplant recipient patients. A note on this clone: Its specificity is unknown.

The input for sequencing was CD8+ T cells from blood, taken after autologous CMV-specific T cell therapy. This clonotype was sampled from a human patient who had received a solid organ transplant and had CMV disease. These T cells may partly come from the graft donor. The gene calls are TRBV5-1 and TRBJ2-2, with a weak D call TRBD1 (7 bases). CDR3 coding DNA: TGCGCCAGCAGCTTGGGACAGGGAGGAACCGGGGAGCTGTTTTTT. Translation: CASSLGQGGTGELFF.